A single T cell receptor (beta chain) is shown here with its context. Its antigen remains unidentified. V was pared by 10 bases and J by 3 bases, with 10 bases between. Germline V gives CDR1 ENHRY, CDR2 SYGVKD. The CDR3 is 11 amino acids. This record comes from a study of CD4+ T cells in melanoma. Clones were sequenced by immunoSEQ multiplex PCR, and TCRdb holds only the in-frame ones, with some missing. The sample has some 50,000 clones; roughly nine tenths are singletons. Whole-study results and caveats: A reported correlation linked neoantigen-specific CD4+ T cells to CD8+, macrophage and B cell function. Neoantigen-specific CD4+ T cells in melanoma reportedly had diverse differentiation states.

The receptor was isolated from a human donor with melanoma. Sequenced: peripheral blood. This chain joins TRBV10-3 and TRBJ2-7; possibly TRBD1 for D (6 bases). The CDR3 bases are TGTGCCACCCGACAGGACTACGAGCAGTACTTC. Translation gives CATRQDYEQYF.